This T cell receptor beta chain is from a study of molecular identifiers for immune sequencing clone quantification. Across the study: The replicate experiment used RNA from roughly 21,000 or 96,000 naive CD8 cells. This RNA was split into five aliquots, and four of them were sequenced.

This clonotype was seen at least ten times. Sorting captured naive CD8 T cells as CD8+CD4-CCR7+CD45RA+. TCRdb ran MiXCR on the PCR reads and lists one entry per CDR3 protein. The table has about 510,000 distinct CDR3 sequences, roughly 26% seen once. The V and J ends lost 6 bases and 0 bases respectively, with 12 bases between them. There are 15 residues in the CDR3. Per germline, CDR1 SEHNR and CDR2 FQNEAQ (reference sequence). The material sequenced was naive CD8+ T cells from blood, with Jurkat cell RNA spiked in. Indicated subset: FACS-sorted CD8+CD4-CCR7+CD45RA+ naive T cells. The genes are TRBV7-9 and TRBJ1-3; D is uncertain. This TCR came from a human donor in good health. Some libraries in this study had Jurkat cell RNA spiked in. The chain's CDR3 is CASRPDVDSGNTIYF. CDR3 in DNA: TGTGCCAGCAGACCCGACGTTGACTCTGGAAACACCATATATTTT.